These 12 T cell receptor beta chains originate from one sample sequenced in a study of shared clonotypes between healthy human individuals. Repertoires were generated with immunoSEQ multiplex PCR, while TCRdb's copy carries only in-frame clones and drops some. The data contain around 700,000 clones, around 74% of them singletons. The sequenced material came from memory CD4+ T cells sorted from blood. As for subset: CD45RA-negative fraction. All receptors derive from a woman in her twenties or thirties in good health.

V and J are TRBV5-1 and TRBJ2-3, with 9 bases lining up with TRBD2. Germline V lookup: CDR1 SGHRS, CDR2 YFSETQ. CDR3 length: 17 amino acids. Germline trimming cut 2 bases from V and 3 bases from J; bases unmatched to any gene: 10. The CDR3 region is CASSFAGGRAATDTQYF. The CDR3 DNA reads TGCGCCAGCAGCTTTGCAGGCGGGAGGGCCGCGACAGATACGCAGTATTTT.

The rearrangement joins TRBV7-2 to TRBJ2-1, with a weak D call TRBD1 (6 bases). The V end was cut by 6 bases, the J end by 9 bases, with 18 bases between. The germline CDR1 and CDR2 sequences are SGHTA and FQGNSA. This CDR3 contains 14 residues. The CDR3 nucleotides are TGTGCCAGCAGAAGACAGGCCTCCTTAGCTGAGCAGTTCTTC. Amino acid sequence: CASRRQASLAEQFF. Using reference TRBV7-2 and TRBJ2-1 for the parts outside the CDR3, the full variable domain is GAGVSQSPSNKVTEKGKDVELRCDPISGHTALYWYRQSLGQGLEFLIYFQGNSAPDKSGLPSDRFSAERTGGSVSTLTIQRTQQEDSAVYLCASRRQASLAEQFFGPGTRLTVL.

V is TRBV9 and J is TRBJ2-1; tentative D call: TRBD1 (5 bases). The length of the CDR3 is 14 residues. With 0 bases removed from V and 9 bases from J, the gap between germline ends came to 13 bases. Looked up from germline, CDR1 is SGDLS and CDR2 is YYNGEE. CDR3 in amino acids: CASSVVGGRVEQFF. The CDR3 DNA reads TGTGCCAGCAGCGTAGTGGGCGGCAGGGTTGAGCAGTTCTTC. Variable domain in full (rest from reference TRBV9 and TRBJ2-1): DSGVTQTPKHLITATGQRVTLRCSPRSGDLSVYWYQQSLDQGLQFLIQYYNGEERAKGNILERFSAQQFPDLHSELNLSSLELGDSALYFCASSVVGGRVEQFFGPGTRLTVL.

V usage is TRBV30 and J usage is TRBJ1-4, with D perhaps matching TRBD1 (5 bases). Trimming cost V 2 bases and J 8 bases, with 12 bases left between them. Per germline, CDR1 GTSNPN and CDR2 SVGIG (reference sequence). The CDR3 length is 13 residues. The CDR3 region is CAWSQGPGEKLFF. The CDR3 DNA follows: TGTGCCTGGAGTCAGGGACCAGGAGAAAAACTGTTTTTT.

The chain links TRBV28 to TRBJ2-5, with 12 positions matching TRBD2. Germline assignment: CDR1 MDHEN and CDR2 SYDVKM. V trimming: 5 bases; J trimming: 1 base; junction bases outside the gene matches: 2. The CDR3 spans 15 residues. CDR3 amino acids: CASSGTSGRQETQYF. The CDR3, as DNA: TGTGCCAGCAGTGGGACTAGCGGGCGCCAAGAGACCCAGTACTTC.

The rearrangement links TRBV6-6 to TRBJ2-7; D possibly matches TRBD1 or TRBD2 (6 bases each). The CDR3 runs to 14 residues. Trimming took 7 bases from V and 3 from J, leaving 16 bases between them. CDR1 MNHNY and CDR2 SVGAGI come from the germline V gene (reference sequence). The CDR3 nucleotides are TGTGCCAGCACCAAGGTAGAGGGGGGCTACGAGCAGTACTTC. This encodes CASTKVEGGYEQYF.

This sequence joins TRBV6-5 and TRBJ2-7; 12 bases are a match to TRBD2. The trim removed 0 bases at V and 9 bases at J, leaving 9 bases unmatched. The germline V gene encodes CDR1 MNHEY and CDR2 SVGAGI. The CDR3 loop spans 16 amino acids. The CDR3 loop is CASSYSTASGRAGQYF. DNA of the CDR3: TGTGCCAGCAGTTACTCGACCGCTAGCGGGAGGGCAGGGCAGTACTTC.

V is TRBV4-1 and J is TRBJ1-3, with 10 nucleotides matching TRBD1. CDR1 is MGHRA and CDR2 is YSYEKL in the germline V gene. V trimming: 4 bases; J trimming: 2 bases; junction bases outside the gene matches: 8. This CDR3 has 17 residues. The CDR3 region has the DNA TGCGCCAGCAGCCGAAACGCCGGGACAGGGGCTGGAAACACCATATATTTT. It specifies CASSRNAGTGAGNTIYF.

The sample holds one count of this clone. CDR3 region: CASSPTRAHQPQHF. CDR3 in DNA: TGTGCCAGCTCCCCCACCAGGGCTCATCAGCCCCAGCATTTT. This chain joins TRBV28 and TRBJ1-5, with TRBD1 as a possible D gene (5 bases). Trimming shortened V by 8 bases and J by 5 bases, and 16 bases separated the two germline ends. The CDR3 contains 14 residues. CDR1 is MDHEN, CDR2 SYDVKM, per germline.

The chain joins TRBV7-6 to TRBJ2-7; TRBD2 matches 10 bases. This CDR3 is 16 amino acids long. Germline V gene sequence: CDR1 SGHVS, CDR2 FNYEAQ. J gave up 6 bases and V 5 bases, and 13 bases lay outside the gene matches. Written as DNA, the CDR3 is TGTGCCAGCAGCGCCCGGTCCCCCAGCGGGAGGGCCGAGCAGTACTTC. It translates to CASSARSPSGRAEQYF.

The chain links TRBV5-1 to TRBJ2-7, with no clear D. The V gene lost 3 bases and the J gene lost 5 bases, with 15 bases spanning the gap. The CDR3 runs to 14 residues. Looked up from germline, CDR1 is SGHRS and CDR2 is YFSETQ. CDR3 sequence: CASSSPYLAHEQYF. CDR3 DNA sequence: TGCGCCAGCAGCTCCCCCTATTTAGCCCACGAGCAGTACTTC. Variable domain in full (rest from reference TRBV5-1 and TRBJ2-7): KAGVTQTPRYLIKTRGQQVTLSCSPISGHRSVSWYQQTPGQGLQFLFEYFSETQRNKGNFPGRFSGRQFSNSRSEMNVSTLELGDSALYLCASSSPYLAHEQYFGPGTRLTVT.

CDR3 DNA: TGTGCCAGCAGTTCCCAGACGGATTTGAACACTGAAGCTTTCTTT. Protein: CASSSQTDLNTEAFF. V and J are TRBV6-6 and TRBJ1-1, with no clear D. V was clipped by 4 bases and J by 0 bases, with 12 bases between them. The CDR3 totals 15 residues. Germline assignment: CDR1 MNHNY and CDR2 SVGAGI (reference sequence).